A few counts support the clone carrying this T cell receptor (beta chain). Its matching antigen is unknown. These data are taken from a study of T cell repertoires in cytomegalovirus infection. Study-level background: Alongside well-studied HLA-B-restricted CMV epitopes, recently identified HLA-C-restricted CMV epitopes were also used. Both a matching HLA type and CMV infection were indicated by public TCR beta signatures.

Study-wide results and limits: HLA-C-restricted CMV clonotypes gave the most frequent clonotype in two of eight donors. CMV carriers having the relevant HLA were flagged by cumulative public TCR beta family frequency.

The germline V and J ends were trimmed by 0 bases and 14 bases, with 15 bases remaining between them. The CDR3 contains 13 residues. Germline values: CDR1 SGHTA, CDR2 FQGNSA. TCRdb independently ran MiXCR on the reads; one entry per CDR3 protein. The sample contains roughly 280,000 distinct CDR3 sequences, less than 25% of which appear only once. This clonotype was sampled from a human donor in good health (CMV status not recorded). Some clones in this sample may be carry-over from other donors' samples. The source was cultured PBMCs, collected from culture after CMV antigen stimulation. The rearrangement joins TRBV7-2 to TRBJ2-3; D ambiguous. For the CDR3, the DNA is TGTGCCAGCAGCTTAGCCGGACCCTCTTCCCGGTATTTT. This translates into CASSLAGPSSRYF.